This T cell receptor beta chain was recorded in a study of PD-1 blockade in classical Hodgkin lymphoma (TCRdb year 2020). In terms of the full investigation: Nivolumab dosing was 3 mg/kg intravenously every 2 weeks, continuing until either disease progression or unacceptable toxicity. The study used CyTOF and TCR beta sequencing to define a peripheral blood immune signature of response to PD-1 blockade in classical Hodgkin lymphoma.

Genomic DNA was isolated using the Qiagen DNeasy kit from unsorted PBMCs as well as from negatively selected CD4+ and CD8+ fractions. Amplification of TCR beta CDR3 regions was done by immunoSEQ multiplex PCR with primers that anneal to V and J segments. A synthetic immune receptor repertoire was used to minimize amplification bias, and any residual bias was removed computationally once sequencing was done. The published analysis was carried out like this. Custom Python scripts were used to quantify repertoire diversity as the Shannon entropy index. Unsorted, CD4+ and CD8+ repertoires were examined separately, except in combined analyses, for which CD4+ and CD8+ sequences were merged in silico. A clone counted as expanded when the clone's frequency after treatment rose at least 2-fold relative to C1D1, and clones undetected at baseline were given a pseudocount of 0.5. Clones with 0 or 1 copy at C1D1 were defined as singleton clones, while clones with 2 or more copies were defined as non-singleton clones. Clones expanded in unsorted samples were labelled as CD4+, CD8+ or unknown by matching protein sequences in sorted samples from the same patient. Wilcoxon tests were applied to paired samples to test diversity changes from C1D1 to C4D1. The clones in this table, taken by TCRdb from immuneACCESS, are in-frame only. Not every clone is retained; where verified, under half of the shortfall comes from an unresolved V gene, and the cause of the rest is unknown. Clone size and the V and J calls come from that table; the DNA yielded D and trimming. Recorded for this sample are tens of thousands of clones; almost 90% of them occurred a single time. Jointly, the top ten make up about 9.8% of the sample.

Overall study outcomes, separate from this receptor: A significant rise by C4D1 was seen in CD4+ but not CD8+ TCR diversity (p=0.0027 vs p=0.16), with the rise being most apparent in complete responders (p=0.02). Baseline diversity similar to that of newly diagnosed patients was observed in trial patients achieving complete response, whereas significantly lower diversity was observed in partial responders and progressors. Diversity was lower in patients who began nivolumab less than 1 year after ASCT, so these patients were left out of later analyses to avoid confounding by immune reconstitution. The study was restricted to a single clinical trial cohort, and the causes of repertoire differences, possibly disease activity or prior therapy, were left undefined. Newly diagnosed patients were reported to have lower baseline TCR diversity than healthy donors, and relapsed/refractory patients were reported to have lower baseline TCR diversity still.

This clone was counted once. Its antigen has not been determined. Base qualities are not recorded, but no much larger clone differs from it by a single base. This specimen's time point label, per the study, means: cycle 1 day 1 (C1D1), immediately before nivolumab initiation. Every trial patient had relapsed after autologous stem cell transplantation, and cohorts A, B and C differed in prior brentuximab vedotin exposure. The trial cohort was composed of 56 patients with relapsed/refractory classical Hodgkin lymphoma, for whom complete response, partial response or progressive disease was recorded as best overall response. In the multi-cohort phase II CheckMate 205 trial, trial patients received single-agent nivolumab. Best overall response was determined by an independent review committee according to the 2007 International Working Group response criteria. Trial PBMCs were collected immediately before nivolumab initiation (C1D1) and during therapy at cycle 2 day 1 and cycle 4 day 1. After peripheral blood was drawn into 8 mL Vacutainer Cell Preparation Tubes, PBMCs were isolated by centrifugation and then cryopreserved.

This TCR derives from a human donor with classical Hodgkin lymphoma. Sequences were derived from peripheral blood mononuclear cells (PBMCs), sampled at baseline.

The CDR3 amino acid sequence is: CASSLETSGFYEQYF. The DNA reads as follows: TGTGCCAGCAGCTTGGAGACTAGCGGGTTCTACGAGCAGTACTTC. The chain is made from TRBV11-2 and TRBJ2-7; 10 of the junction bases match TRBD2. V loses 3 bases at its end and J loses 3 bases; junction bases beyond the gene matches: 5. The CDR3 spans 15 residues, from the cysteine through the phenylalanine. Left in the record is the CDR3 DNA by itself, 45 bases read in frame from the first base. CDR1 and CDR2 (SGHAT, FQNNGV) derive from the germline V gene.